These 4 T cell receptor beta chains were all obtained from the same sample, sequenced in a study of T-cell reconstitution after alpha-beta-depleted transplantation in children. Library preparation (for TCRbeta) was performed with unique molecular identifiers. TCRdb reprocessed the PCR reads with MiXCR, giving one entry per CDR3 protein. This sample carries about 870,000 distinct CDR3 sequences, around 17% of them seen once, and the ten largest clones take approximately 5%. The starting material was PBMCs, mostly from graft donor cells, obtained 360 days after TCRalphabeta/CD19-depleted stem cell transplant. The receptor set was obtained from a male patient younger than 18 who had a stem cell transplant for acute lymphoblastic leukemia, so the T cells may come from the graft donor.

Only one count was recorded for this clonotype. This chain uses TRBV2 with TRBJ2-1; 10 bases are shared with TRBD2. The CDR3 spans 17 residues. The junction had 16 bases not matched to a gene; V was cut back by 8 bases and J by 6 bases. The germline CDR1 and CDR2 sequences are SNHLY and FYNNEI. The CDR3 protein is CASRTLLLAGDLNEQFF. The CDR3 nucleotides read TGTGCCAGCCGGACCCTCCTTCTAGCGGGAGATCTCAATGAGCAGTTCTTC.

This clonotype was seen a handful of times. The rearrangement joins TRBV20-1 to TRBJ2-3; 7 nucleotides match TRBD1. CDR1 is DFQATT, CDR2 SNEGSKA, per germline (reference sequence). Trimming removed 5 bases from V and 3 bases from J; junction bases left unmatched: 5. This CDR3 region has 13 residues. The CDR3 here is CSAGQAATDTQYF. DNA for the CDR3: TGCAGTGCTGGACAGGCCGCGACAGATACGCAGTATTTT.

Worth noting for this clonotype: The junction and the germline gene differ at one end; a read error may be behind it. This chain uses TRBV29-1 with TRBJ2-2, with 12 bases identical to TRBD2. The CDR3 extends over 15 amino acids. CDR1 and CDR2 (germline): SQVTM, ANQGSEA. As DNA, the CDR3 is TGCAGCGGGGGACGGACTAGCGGGAACGCCGGGGAGCTGTTTTTT. Amino acids: CSGGRTSGNAGELFF.

This clonotype has at least ten counts. The V call is TRBV12-3 or TRBV12-4, the J call TRBJ1-3; D is undetermined. This CDR3 has 13 residues. V was trimmed by 9 bases and J by 2 bases, leaving 11 bases between them. The DNA for the CDR3 is TGTGCCAGTACCCCGGGAGCTGGAAACACCATATATTTT. Its protein is CASTPGAGNTIYF.